The present T cell receptor beta chain was sequenced within a study of T cell responses to AZD1222 COVID-19 vaccine. Method: immunoSEQ multiplex PCR; TCRdb's copy keeps in-frame clones and lacks some. This table holds over 120,000 clones. Regarding the study as a whole: Just five to seven AZD1222 recipients tested seropositive at baseline. Spike-specific TCR breadth and depth went up after people got two AZD1222 doses. White British donors predominated, females outnumbered males, and clonal diversity was possibly underestimated. As reported, nearly half of all spike-specific TCRs target variant regions that are unmutated.

A note on this clone: Its cognate antigen is unknown.

The sequence was collected from an adult in good health. The sequenced sample consisted of peripheral blood.

The CDR3 DNA is TGTGCCAGCAGCCTAAAGGGGGGACCGCGGTTGGAAGAAAAACTGTTTTTT. Amino acids: CASSLKGGPRLEEKLFF. V gene TRBV25-1 combines with J gene TRBJ1-4, with D maybe TRBD1 (6 bases). Trimming took off 6 bases at V and 8 bases at J, with 25 bases between the two ends. This CDR3 region has 17 residues. Per the germline V gene, CDR1 is MGHDK and CDR2 is SYGVNS. Based on the CDR3 plus reference TRBV25-1 and TRBJ1-4, the full variable domain is EADIYQTPRYLVIGTGKKITLECSQTMGHDKMYWYQQDPGMELHLIHYSYGVNSTEKGDLSSESTVSRIRTEHFPLTLESARPSHTSQYLCASSLKGGPRLEEKLFFGSGTQLSVL.